The T cell receptor (beta chain) described here comes from a study of Tregs in tolerant kidney transplant recipients. Study conclusions and caveats: Activated donor B cell expansion appeared to reveal the most relevant donor-specific TCRbeta repertoire.

Germline assignment: CDR1 MDHEN and CDR2 SYDVKM. This CDR3 has 15 residues. With V trimmed by 2 bases and J by 1 base, 5 bases remained unmatched. Profiling relied on immunoSEQ multiplex PCR, and the TCRdb table lists in-frame clones only, not all of them. The data show fewer than 65,000 clones, 80% to 90% seen once. As regards this clone: Its antigen is as yet unknown.

CD4+CD25+CD127- Tregs, CD4+CD25- non-Tregs, CD4 and CD8 cells were sorted. Regulatory T cells were sorted from thawed PBMCs rested overnight at 37°C with approximately 210 IU/ml IL-2. The chain carries TRBV28 and TRBJ2-7; TRBD1 matches 7 bases. The source material was Tregs from blood, sampled before the transplant. The clonotype was recovered from a human donor who received a combined kidney and bone marrow transplant. The CDR3 loop is CASSLAGTASYEQYF. CDR3 in DNA: TGTGCCAGCAGTTTAGCCGGGACAGCGTCCTACGAGCAGTACTTC.